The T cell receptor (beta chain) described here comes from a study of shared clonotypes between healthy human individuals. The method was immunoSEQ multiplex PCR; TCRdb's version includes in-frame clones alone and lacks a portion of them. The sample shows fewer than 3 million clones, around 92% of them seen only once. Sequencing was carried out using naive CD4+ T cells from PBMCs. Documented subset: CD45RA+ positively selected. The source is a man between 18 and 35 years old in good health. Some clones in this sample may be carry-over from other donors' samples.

The CDR3 protein is CASSQEGDRVNEQFF. The DNA of the CDR3 is TGTGCCAGCAGCCAAGAAGGGGACAGGGTTAATGAGCAGTTCTTC. The chain links TRBV4-2 to TRBJ2-1; TRBD1 aligns across 9 bases. This CDR3 is 15 amino acids long. Germline CDR1 reads LGHNA; CDR2 reads YNFKEQ. Losses at the gene ends were 0 bases for V and 7 bases for J; bases not matched to a gene: 4.